The T cell receptor (beta chain) under discussion was sequenced for a study of T cell responses to AZD1222 COVID-19 vaccine. Whole-study results and caveats: Variant regions that are unmutated are reportedly the target of nearly half of spike-specific TCRs.

About this clone: The antigen is undetermined.

Measured with immunoSEQ multiplex PCR; TCRdb has only the in-frame clones, and not every one. The sample includes 160,000 or so clones, 85% to 95% of them seen just once. Germline V gives CDR1 MDHEN, CDR2 SYDVKM. CDR3 length equals 14 residues. V gave up 6 bases and J gave up 1 base, with 13 bases separating them. Sequencing was performed on peripheral blood, taken on day 0 of AZD1222 vaccination. The chain joins TRBV28 to TRBJ2-7; D tentatively fits TRBD1 or TRBD2 (5 bases each). The TCR was taken from an adult in good health. DNA of the CDR3: TGTGCCAGCAGGAGGGGCATCCGGTCCTACGAGCAGTACTTC. Its translation: CASRRGIRSYEQYF.